This TCR beta chain was obtained from a study of blood T cell repertoires in COVID-19. Trimming removed 3 bases from V and 3 bases from J; junction bases left unmatched: 2. The germline V gene encodes CDR1 LGHDT and CDR2 YNNKEL (reference sequence). The CDR3 is 15 residues long. Assay: immunoSEQ multiplex PCR; the TCRdb copy retains only in-frame clones and omits some. The repertoire includes around 58,000 clones, 85% of them detected once, and roughly 18% sits in the top ten. The sequence was collected from a human donor in a cohort sampled during active COVID-19. The source material was peripheral blood. V is TRBV3-1 (or the pseudogene TRBV3-2) and J is TRBJ1-4; 9 bases fit TRBD1. The CDR3 bases are TGTGCCAGCAGCCAGACAGGGGGAGCTAATGAAAAACTGTTTTTT. Translation: CASSQTGGANEKLFF.